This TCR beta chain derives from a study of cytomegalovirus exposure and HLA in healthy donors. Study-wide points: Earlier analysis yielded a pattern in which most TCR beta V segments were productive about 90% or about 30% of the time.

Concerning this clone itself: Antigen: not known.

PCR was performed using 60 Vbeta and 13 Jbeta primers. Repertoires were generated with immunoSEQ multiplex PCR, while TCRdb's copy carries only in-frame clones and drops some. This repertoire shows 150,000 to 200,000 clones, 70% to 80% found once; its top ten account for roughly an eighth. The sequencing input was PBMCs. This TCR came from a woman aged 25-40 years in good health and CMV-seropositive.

The CDR3 region has the DNA TGTGCCAGCAGTTACTCGACTAGCGGATTGACAGATACGCAGTATTTT. This translates into CASSYSTSGLTDTQYF. The chain couples TRBV6-6 to TRBJ2-3; 9 positions match TRBD2. Trimming took 0 bases from V and 3 from J; bases not matched to a gene: 4. Germline V gene data show CDR1 as MNHNY and CDR2 as SVGAGI (reference sequence). The CDR3 runs to 16 residues.